A single sample is the source of the 25 T cell receptor beta chains below, sequenced in a study of beta chain features in type 1 diabetes. Sequencing targeted expressed TCRB transcripts, as all isolated RNA had been reverse transcribed. Using immunoSEQ multiplex PCR, the repertoire was profiled, and TCRdb retains in-frame clones only, with some absent. The sample records hundreds of thousands of clones, approximately 14% being singletons. The specimen was central memory CD4+ T cells from blood. Receptors originate from a man under 40 in good health.

V usage is TRBV7-2 and J usage is TRBJ2-7; D not certain. V lost 5 bases to trimming and J lost 4 bases, with 12 bases between them. The CDR3 consists of 13 residues. Germline V gives CDR1 SGHTA, CDR2 FQGNSA. The CDR3 DNA reads as TGTGCCAGCAGCCCCCGGTTGGGTTACGAGCAGTACTTC. Translating it yields CASSPRLGYEQYF.

In its sample, this clone was seen a few times. V gene TRBV19 combines with J gene TRBJ1-2; D call uncertain. Trimming shortened V by 6 bases and J by 6 bases, and 14 bases separated the two germline ends. The CDR3 is 13 amino acids. Germline V lookup: CDR1 LNHDA, CDR2 SQIVND (reference sequence). The CDR3 protein is CASRTELGNGYTF. The CDR3 DNA reads TGTGCCAGTAGAACCGAACTCGGGAATGGCTACACCTTC.

This clone was counted between two and nine times. The chain joins TRBV6-1 to TRBJ2-7; D could derive from TRBD1 or TRBD2 (6 bases each). The CDR3 runs 13 residues. V was clipped by 3 bases and J by 3 bases, with 9 bases between them. Germline loops: CDR1 MNHNS, CDR2 SASEGT. The CDR3 loop reads CASSDRGGYEQYV. CDR3 nucleotide sequence: TGTGCCAGCAGTGACAGGGGAGGCTACGAGCAGTACGTC.

This clone was picked up a small number of times. This chain links TRBV27 with TRBJ2-1; D unclear. Germline V lookup: CDR1 MNHEY, CDR2 SMNVEV (reference sequence). V lost 3 bases to trimming and J lost 9 bases, with 21 bases between them. This CDR3 is 16 amino acids long. Here the CDR3 reads CASSFGKLGVVSEQFF. The DNA of the CDR3 is TGTGCCAGCAGTTTTGGAAAGCTTGGGGTCGTGAGTGAGCAGTTCTTC.

This clone was found a few times. V is TRBV6-5 and J is TRBJ2-4; D might be TRBD1 (5 bases). The CDR3 has 13 amino acids. V dropped 7 bases and J dropped 8 bases, with 15 bases sitting between them. The V gene's germline CDR1 is MNHEY and CDR2 SVGAGI. Here the CDR3 DNA reads TGTGCCAGCACCTTGACGGGCAGGGACATTCAGTACTTC. Translation gives CASTLTGRDIQYF.

This clone was picked up a small number of times. The chain links TRBV11-2 to TRBJ2-7, with TRBD1 matching 7 bases. Germline V lookup: CDR1 SGHAT, CDR2 FQNNGV. V was pared by 5 bases and J by 0 bases, with 10 bases of the junction left unmatched. The CDR3 is 16 residues long. Here the CDR3 reads CASSPQGQMPSYEQYF. The CDR3 DNA reads as TGTGCCAGCAGCCCGCAGGGACAGATGCCCTCCTACGAGCAGTACTTC.

V gene TRBV7-9 combines with J gene TRBJ2-7; weak D call: TRBD2 (5 bases). CDR1 is SEHNR, CDR2 FQNEAQ, per germline (reference sequence). Trimming left V 4 bases short and J 3 bases short, with 13 bases between. The CDR3 loop spans 14 amino acids. CDR3 nucleotide sequence: TGTGCCAGCAGCTCCGTCGGCGGGCTCTACGAGCAGTACTTC. Protein: CASSSVGGLYEQYF.

CDR3 sequence (DNA): TGTGCCAGCAGCCCGGACAGGGACTATGGCTACACCTTC. Protein product: CASSPDRDYGYTF. The chain couples TRBV9 to TRBJ1-2, with 8 bases lining up with TRBD1. Trimming at V came to 4 bases and at J to 3 bases, leaving 2 bases not matched to a gene. Germline CDR1 SGDLS, CDR2 YYNGEE. This CDR3 contains 13 residues.

This clone was seen at least ten times. The chain links TRBV4-3 to TRBJ1-2; D remains ambiguous. CDR1 is LGHNA, CDR2 YSLEER, per germline. The CDR3 is 15 residues long. Trimming took 4 bases from V and 0 from J, leaving 12 bases between them. CDR3 bases: TGCGCCAGCAGCCCCTCGGGATTGACTAACTATGGCTACACCTTC. Protein: CASSPSGLTNYGYTF.

This clone was counted only a few times. The rearrangement links TRBV7-9 to TRBJ1-2; D ambiguous. CDR1 and CDR2 from the germline V gene are SEHNR and FQNEAQ (reference sequence). Deletions cut 0 bases from V and 0 bases from J, with 8 bases between. The CDR3 consists of 15 residues. This CDR3 reads CASSLAGKANYGYTF. DNA of the CDR3: TGTGCCAGCAGCTTAGCTGGGAAAGCTAACTATGGCTACACCTTC.

There are a few counts of this clone. The chain carries TRBV19 and TRBJ2-2; the D gene is possibly TRBD1 (5 bases). V dropped 6 bases and J dropped 6 bases, with 20 bases sitting between them. Germline assignment: CDR1 LNHDA and CDR2 SQIVND (reference sequence). The CDR3 is 16 amino acids. DNA of the CDR3: TGTGCCAGTAGACGTACAACCCAGGGAACTTCCGGGGAGCTGTTTTTT. Protein product: CASRRTTQGTSGELFF. Looking up the rest from reference TRBV19 and TRBJ2-2 gives the full variable domain: DGGITQSPKYLFRKEGQNVTLSCEQNLNHDAMYWYRQDPGQGLRLIYYSQIVNDFQKGDIAEGYSVSREKKESFPLTVTSAQKNPTAFYLCASRRTTQGTSGELFFGEGSRLTVL.

CDR3 sequence: CASSVGPPVYGYTF. The CDR3 DNA follows: TGTGCCAGCAGCGTAGGCCCGCCCGTCTATGGCTACACCTTC. The genes are TRBV9 and TRBJ1-2; no firm D call. The CDR3 is 14 residues long. With 0 bases removed from V and 4 bases from J, the gap between germline ends came to 10 bases. Germline values: CDR1 SGDLS, CDR2 YYNGEE.

This clone has more than one count but fewer than ten. Relative to the germline gene, one junction end is altered; a read error may explain this. The chain carries TRBV19 and TRBJ1-2; D ambiguous. The CDR3 totals 16 residues. Germline V gene data show CDR1 as LNHDA and CDR2 as SQIVND (reference sequence). The CDR3 DNA sequence: TGTGCCAGTAGTATAGGGCCCGGAGCGGTCAGCTATGGATACACCTTC. Protein product: CASSIGPGAVSYGYTF.

In this sample, this clone turned up many times. At the DNA level, this CDR3 is encoded by other sequences in the same sample as well. This sequence joins TRBV4-1 and TRBJ1-1; D might be TRBD1 (6 bases). With 2 bases removed from V and 5 bases from J, the gap between germline ends came to 12 bases. The germline gives CDR1 MGHRA, CDR2 YSYEKL. This CDR3 is built from 14 residues. CDR3 nucleotide sequence: TGCGCCAGCAGCCAACCGACAGGAAATACTGAAGCTTTCTTT. Amino acids: CASSQPTGNTEAFF.

This clone has only a few counts. CDR3 residues: CASSSYNGAQYF. The DNA of the CDR3 is TGTGCCAGCAGCTCCTATAACGGGGCGCAGTATTTT. J is TRBJ2-3 and V is TRBV11-2; D possibly corresponds to TRBD2 (5 bases). The germline V and J ends were trimmed by 4 bases and 10 bases, with 12 bases remaining between them. Germline V gene sequence: CDR1 SGHAT, CDR2 FQNNGV. This CDR3 is built from 12 residues.

In its sample, this clone was seen a few times. The chain has TRBV7-2 and TRBJ2-2; the D is unclear. V dropped 6 bases and J dropped 3 bases, with 8 bases sitting between them. This CDR3 contains 13 residues. Germline CDR1 is SGHTA and CDR2 is FQGNSA. The CDR3 sequence is CASSDGHTGELFF. In DNA, the CDR3 is TGTGCCAGCAGTGATGGGCACACCGGGGAGCTGTTTTTT.

The rearrangement uses TRBV4-3 and TRBJ1-4, with unresolved D. Germline CDR1 LGHNA, CDR2 YSLEER. The CDR3 covers 16 residues. V lost 0 bases, J lost 8 bases, and 16 bases lay in between. CDR3 loop: CASSQDWGGVGEKLFF. The CDR3 DNA reads as TGCGCCAGCAGCCAAGATTGGGGTGGAGTGGGCGAAAAACTGTTTTTT.

The J gene is TRBJ2-1, the V gene TRBV14, with D possibly being TRBD2 (5 bases). This CDR3 region has 13 residues. The V end lost 0 bases, the J end lost 9 bases, and 9 bases lay between the germline ends. CDR1 is SGHDN and CDR2 is FVKESK in the germline V gene. The CDR3 here is CASSQDEEGEQFF. In DNA, the CDR3 is TGTGCCAGCAGCCAAGACGAAGAGGGTGAGCAGTTCTTC. The variable domain in full, completed from reference TRBV14 and TRBJ2-1, reads EAGVTQFPSHSVIEKGQTVTLRCDPISGHDNLYWYRRVMGKEIKFLLHFVKESKQDESGMPNNRFLAERTGGTYSTLKVQPAELEDSGVYFCASSQDEEGEQFFGPGTRLTVL.

The rearrangement uses TRBV29-1 and TRBJ2-5; TRBD2 matches at 12 bases. Trimming removed 5 bases from V and 4 bases from J; junction bases left unmatched: 8. The CDR3 sequence is 15 residues long. Germline V lookup: CDR1 SQVTM, CDR2 ANQGSEA. CDR3 sequence (DNA): TGCAGCGTTCGTCTAGCGGGAGGGGGTCGAGAGACCCAGTACTTC. Translating gives CSVRLAGGGRETQYF. Full variable domain (missing parts from reference TRBV29-1 and TRBJ2-5): SAVISQKPSRDICQRGTSLTIQCQVDSQVTMMFWYRQQPGQSLTLIATANQGSEATYESGFVIDKFPISRPNLTFSTLTVSNMSPEDSSIYLCSVRLAGGGRETQYFGPGTRLLVL.

This clone has only a few counts. The genes are TRBV7-7 and TRBJ2-6, with D unresolved. Germline CDR1 SSHAT, CDR2 FNYEAQ (reference sequence). The ends were cut back, 6 bases at V and 2 bases at J, with 5 bases in the middle. CDR3 size: 13 residues. The CDR3 is CASRYTGANVLTF. CDR3 DNA: TGTGCCAGCAGGTACACTGGGGCCAACGTCCTGACTTTC.

The chain has TRBV5-1 and TRBJ2-3; D gene unclear. CDR3 size: 14 residues. V gave up 4 bases and J gave up 4 bases, with 13 bases separating them. The V gene's germline CDR1 is SGHRS and CDR2 YFSETQ. CDR3 residues: CASSPAQTADTQYF. CDR3 coding DNA: TGCGCCAGCAGCCCGGCCCAGACCGCAGATACGCAGTATTTT.

The chain carries TRBV2 and TRBJ2-5; no definite D call. The germline CDR1 and CDR2 sequences are SNHLY and FYNNEI. The CDR3 runs 11 residues. V dropped 1 base and J dropped 5 bases, with 2 bases sitting between them. The CDR3 reads CASSEVETQYF. The CDR3 region has the DNA TGTGCCAGCAGTGAAGTTGAGACCCAGTACTTC.

This rearrangement joins TRBV11-3 to TRBJ2-1, with unresolved D. This CDR3 has 12 amino acids. Germline V gives CDR1 SGHNT, CDR2 YENEEA. V lost 1 base and J 12 bases, leaving 10 bases between the germline ends. In DNA, the CDR3 is TGTGCCAGCAGCTTAGGATGGGGTCCGCAGTTCTTC. Its protein product is CASSLGWGPQFF.

The chain carries TRBV6-5 and TRBJ1-1; tentatively, D is TRBD1 (5 bases). Trimming stripped 1 base from V and 5 bases from J, with 11 bases between. This CDR3 spans 14 amino acids. The V gene's germline CDR1 is MNHEY and CDR2 SVGAGI. The CDR3 DNA is TGTGCCAGCAGTTACTACGGACAAGGGACTGAAGCTTTCTTT. Translating it yields CASSYYGQGTEAFF.

About this clone: The germline gene is not matched at one end of the junction; a read error may be the cause. The V gene is TRBV30, the J gene TRBJ1-5; D is undetermined. CDR1 and CDR2 from the germline V gene are GTSNPN and SVGIG (reference sequence). The length of the CDR3 is 13 residues. For the CDR3, the DNA is TGTGCCTGGAGTCGGGGTAGCGATCAGCCCCAGCATTTT. Translated: CAWSRGSDQPQHF.